Shown below are 18 T cell receptor beta chains from a single sample sequenced in a study of T-cell memory formation after mild COVID-19. TCRdb redid the calling of the 5' RACE reads with MiXCR, one entry per CDR3 protein. This table has hundreds of thousands of distinct CDR3 sequences, roughly 15% appearing once. The sequenced material came from PBMCs or a T cell subset sorted from them (not recorded which). These receptor sequences come from a man in his late teens or twenties who had mild COVID-19 (a few samples of this study predate the infection). Cell type and time point are not known.

This clonotype was seen a handful of times. This sequence joins TRBV6-2 or TRBV6-3 and TRBJ1-5; D is perhaps TRBD1 (5 bases). Looked up from germline, CDR1 is MNHEY and CDR2 is SVGEGT. The CDR3 covers 16 residues. Trimming removed 0 bases from V and 5 bases from J, with 14 bases in between. The chain's CDR3 is CASSYSLLPGHQPQHF. CDR3 coding DNA: TGTGCCAGCAGTTACTCCCTTTTACCGGGACATCAGCCCCAGCATTTT.

The V call is TRBV12-3 or TRBV12-4, the J call TRBJ2-1, with 10 bases aligning to TRBD2. V lost 1 base, J lost 8 bases, and 8 bases stayed unmatched. The CDR3 is made up of 16 amino acids. Here the CDR3 DNA reads TGTGCCAGCAGTTTAGAAATTAGCGGGGGGCGGGATGAGCAGTTCTTC. Its translation is CASSLEISGGRDEQFF.

This clonotype came up a few times. CDR3 DNA sequence: TGCGCCAGTTCTCCCGGACAGGGGTTCACTGAGCAGTTCTTC. This encodes CASSPGQGFTEQFF. The J gene is TRBJ2-1, the V gene TRBV5-1; 9 nucleotides align to TRBD1. The germline CDR1 and CDR2 sequences are SGHRS and YFSETQ. V lost 8 bases and J lost 9; bases outside the gene matches: 12. CDR3 size: 14 residues.

This clonotype has more than one count but fewer than ten. This chain's CDR3 is CASRAGFGFTEAFF. For the CDR3, the DNA is TGCGCCAGTCGAGCGGGATTCGGATTCACTGAAGCTTTCTTT. This chain joins TRBV5-1 and TRBJ1-1, with D uncertain. V lost 8 bases, J lost 4 bases, and 18 bases lay in between. Germline assignment: CDR1 SGHRS and CDR2 YFSETQ. The CDR3 has 14 residues.

This clonotype occurred a few times. The genes are TRBV4-2 and TRBJ2-5, with 7 positions matching TRBD2. The CDR3 loop spans 18 amino acids. Germline V gives CDR1 LGHNA, CDR2 YNFKEQ. The junction had 12 bases not matched to a gene; V was cut back by 0 bases and J by 2 bases. CDR3 coding DNA: TGTGCCAGCAGCCAAGAGGGGAGGGGACTTGGAACTCAAGAGACCCAGTACTTC. As protein: CASSQEGRGLGTQETQYF.

The table lists this clonotype with a few counts. The chain recombines TRBV24-1 with TRBJ2-2; 7 bases map to TRBD1. This CDR3 has 14 residues. Trimming cost V 7 bases and J 6 bases; bases outside gene matches: 7. In germline, CDR1 is KGHDR, CDR2 SFDVKD. The CDR3 DNA is TGTGCCACCAGCCCAACGACAGGGCCCGGGGAGCTGTTTTTT. This gives the protein CATSPTTGPGELFF.

This clonotype was counted ten times or more. The chain combines TRBV5-1 with TRBJ1-2; 12 positions match TRBD1. J lost 6 bases, V lost 4 bases, and 10 bases had no gene match. The CDR3 contains 16 residues. The germline gives CDR1 SGHRS, CDR2 YFSETQ. The CDR3 bases are TGCGCCAGCAGCCAGACCGGGACAGGGGGCGCGCATGGCTACACCTTC. This sequence encodes CASSQTGTGGAHGYTF.

CDR3 region: CASSWTSSYNEQFF. The CDR3 coding sequence is TGTGCCAGCAGTTGGACTAGTAGTTACAATGAGCAGTTCTTC. The J gene is TRBJ2-1, the V gene TRBV27; 7 bases align to TRBD2. The CDR3 extends over 14 amino acids. Germline CDR1 reads MNHEY; CDR2 reads SMNVEV (reference sequence). Trimming took 4 bases from V and 4 from J; bases not matched to a gene: 4.

This rearrangement joins TRBV7-3 to TRBJ2-2; weak D call: TRBD1 (6 bases). Trimming removed 5 bases from V and 1 base from J, with 8 bases in between. The length of the CDR3 is 14 residues. In germline, CDR1 is SGHTA, CDR2 FQGTGA. The CDR3 nucleotides are TGTGCCAGCAGCGAACAGGGGAACACCGGGGAGCTGTTTTTT. Translation gives CASSEQGNTGELFF.

This clonotype was counted a few times. The V gene is TRBV6-5, the J gene TRBJ2-2; 7 bases agree with TRBD2. The germline V gene encodes CDR1 MNHEY and CDR2 SVGAGI. The CDR3 extends over 16 amino acids. Trimming at V came to 0 bases and at J to 0 bases, leaving 1 base not matched to a gene. CDR3 sequence: CASSYSGGANTGELFF. CDR3 DNA sequence: TGTGCCAGCAGTTACTCTGGGGGGGCGAACACCGGGGAGCTGTTTTTT.

V gene TRBV4-3 combines with J gene TRBJ1-4; perhaps TRBD1 as D (5 bases). Per germline, CDR1 LGHNA and CDR2 YSLEER. V was trimmed by 6 bases and J by 3 bases, leaving 11 bases between them. The CDR3 is 14 residues long. CDR3 residues: CASRGRGANEKLFF. The CDR3 DNA reads TGCGCCAGCAGGGGGAGGGGTGCTAATGAAAAACTGTTTTTT.

This clonotype was seen a single time. V and J are TRBV25-1 and TRBJ1-2; 8 nucleotides line up with TRBD1. V trimming: 2 bases; J trimming: 2 bases; junction bases outside the gene matches: 4. CDR1 is MGHDK, CDR2 SYGVNS, per germline. This CDR3 is built from 15 residues. The chain's CDR3 is CASSEGGQVNYGYTF. For the CDR3, the DNA is TGTGCCAGCAGTGAAGGGGGACAGGTGAACTATGGCTACACCTTC.

This clonotype appeared a few times. The gene calls are TRBV7-9 and TRBJ1-1; no reliable D call. V shed 5 bases and J shed 2 bases, with 18 bases lying between them. Germline V gene data show CDR1 as SEHNR and CDR2 as FQNEAQ (reference sequence). The CDR3 sequence is 16 residues long. CDR3 region: CASSPPWVWKNTEAFF. The CDR3 DNA is TGTGCCAGCAGCCCACCCTGGGTTTGGAAAAACACTGAAGCTTTCTTT.

This clonotype was found a few times. CDR3 amino acids: CASSLFGQAGEKLFF. The DNA for the CDR3 is TGTGCCAGCAGCTTATTCGGACAGGCGGGTGAAAAACTGTTTTTT. V usage is TRBV7-2 and J usage is TRBJ1-4; the match to TRBD1 covers 7 bases. This CDR3 comprises 15 residues. Germline-derived CDR1 and CDR2 are SGHTA and FQGNSA. The J segment lost 7 bases and the V segment lost 2 bases, leaving 7 bases of the junction unmatched.

This clonotype has just a few counts. The J gene is TRBJ2-1, the V gene TRBV3-1, with unresolved D. Germline CDR1 is LGHDT and CDR2 is YNNKEL (reference sequence). The CDR3 runs 14 residues. With 0 bases removed from V and 8 bases from J, the gap between germline ends came to 11 bases. The CDR3 DNA follows: TGTGCCAGCAGCCAAGAATCGAGAGACGATGAGCAGTTCTTC. Encoded protein: CASSQESRDDEQFF.

This clonotype has only a few counts. The J gene is TRBJ2-2, the V gene TRBV12-3 or TRBV12-4; 7 bases align to TRBD2. The ends lost 8 bases at V and 4 bases at J; junction bases unmatched: 10. This CDR3 comprises 15 residues. The CDR3 nucleotides read TGTGCCAGCGGAGCTGGACTAGGTAGCACCGGGGAGCTGTTTTTT. Its protein is CASGAGLGSTGELFF.

The chain couples TRBV5-1 to TRBJ2-7, with a weak D call TRBD2 (6 bases). Germline CDR1 SGHRS, CDR2 YFSETQ. The CDR3 covers 16 residues. Trimming shortened V by 4 bases and J by 4 bases, and 21 bases separated the two germline ends. The CDR3 region is CASSGGDEGSQYEQYF. The DNA of the CDR3 is TGCGCCAGCAGCGGAGGGGATGAGGGCTCCCAATACGAGCAGTACTTC.

The V and J genes are TRBV7-9 and TRBJ2-3, with TRBD1 matching 7 bases. This CDR3 has 15 amino acids. Looked up from germline, CDR1 is SEHNR and CDR2 is FQNEAQ (reference sequence). V was pared by 5 bases and J by 1 base, with 6 bases of the junction left unmatched. The CDR3 DNA reads as TGTGCCAGCAGCGGGGGACAGCCTGGCACAGATACGCAGTATTTT. It codes for CASSGGQPGTDTQYF.